The 3 T cell receptor beta chains presented below share a single source sample, sequenced in a study of cytomegalovirus exposure and HLA in healthy donors. The PCR ran on 60 Vbeta and 13 Jbeta primers. Assay used: immunoSEQ multiplex PCR; TCRdb lists only in-frame clones, some missing. The table shows over 100,000 clones, with roughly 80% occurring only once. The sample consisted of PBMCs. These receptors originate from a female donor in good health and CMV-seronegative.

The chain uses TRBV6-6 and TRBJ2-7, with 10 bases aligning to TRBD1. In germline, CDR1 is MNHNY, CDR2 SVGAGI (reference sequence). The length of the CDR3 is 15 residues. The V and J ends lost 2 bases and 2 bases, in that order; junction bases with no gene match: 3. For the CDR3, the DNA is TGTGCCAGCAGTTACCGGGACAGGGGAACCTACGAGCAGTACTTC. Translating gives CASSYRDRGTYEQYF.

This chain connects TRBV11-2 to TRBJ2-5, with 7 bases that match TRBD1. This CDR3 comprises 14 residues. The V segment lost 0 bases and the J segment 5 bases; nucleotides outside the gene matches: 3. The V gene's germline CDR1 is SGHAT and CDR2 FQNNGV. The CDR3 DNA sequence: TGTGCCAGCAGCTTAGACCCCAGGGGGGAGACCCAGTACTTC. As protein: CASSLDPRGETQYF.

V is TRBV28 and J is TRBJ1-1, with D maybe TRBD1 (6 bases). From germline, CDR1 is MDHEN and CDR2 SYDVKM. V lost 6 bases and J 1 base, leaving 12 bases between the germline ends. The CDR3 is 14 amino acids. CDR3: CASSSTTGNTEAFF. The CDR3 nucleotides are TGTGCCAGCAGCTCAACGACAGGGAACACTGAAGCTTTCTTT.